Below, 8 T cell receptor beta chains from the same sample are listed, as sequenced in a study of cytotoxic CD8 clonotypes in ibrutinib-treated CLL (dated by TCRdb to about 2021). The library was built by means of the immunoSEQ multiplex PCR assay. Held by TCRdb, this immuneACCESS table contains in-frame sequences only and omits some clones. Under half of the omission traces to an unresolved V gene where checked; the cause of the rest is unknown. In this sample the table shows 250,000 to 350,000 clones, roughly 76% of which occur a single time. The top ten constitute around 6% of the sample. In the paper's terms, the time point label means: progressive disease on ibrutinib. The source was PBMCs, collected at disease progression, from a patient treated with ibrutinib. The source is a human donor with chronic lymphocytic leukemia.

The rearrangement uses TRBV5-1 and TRBJ2-7; perhaps TRBD2 as D (6 bases). Germline values: CDR1 SGHRS, CDR2 YFSETQ. The CDR3 has 15 amino acids. The V gene lost 3 bases and the J gene lost 2 bases, with 15 bases spanning the gap. DNA for the CDR3: TGCGCCAGCAGCTCGTCCGCGGGGTTAACCTACGAGCAGTACTTC. This gives the protein CASSSSAGLTYEQYF.

This clone was found once. The CDR3 protein is CASSLASPYGYTF. The CDR3 DNA follows: TGTGCCAGCAGCTTGGCCAGCCCGTATGGCTACACCTTC. The V and J genes are TRBV5-8 and TRBJ1-2; D gene ambiguous. With 0 bases removed from V and 5 bases from J, the gap between germline ends came to 8 bases. The germline gives CDR1 SGHTS, CDR2 YDEGEE. The CDR3 extends over 13 amino acids.

The chain uses TRBV9 and TRBJ2-6; unclear D gene. The V gene's germline CDR1 is SGDLS and CDR2 YYNGEE. The CDR3 contains 16 residues. Between the trimmed V and J ends, which lost 0 bases and 1 base, there was a span of 8 bases. The CDR3 loop is CASSVGPDSGANVLTF. The CDR3 DNA sequence: TGTGCCAGCAGCGTAGGGCCCGATTCTGGGGCCAACGTCCTGACTTTC.

The rearrangement links TRBV29-1 to TRBJ2-3; D gene uncertain. The V end was cut by 5 bases, the J end by 4 bases, with 16 bases between. CDR1 and CDR2 from the germline V gene are SQVTM and ANQGSEA. This CDR3 spans 14 amino acids. This CDR3 reads CSVIRFPPPDTQYF. Written as DNA, the CDR3 is TGCAGCGTTATAAGGTTTCCCCCCCCAGATACGCAGTATTTT.

The rearrangement joins TRBV4-1 to TRBJ2-3; 8 nucleotides align to TRBD2. V trimming: 1 base; J trimming: 8 bases; junction bases outside the gene matches: 14. The CDR3 extends over 17 amino acids. Germline lookup yields CDR1 MGHRA and CDR2 YSYEKL. The chain's CDR3 is CASSQAAPGLVTSTQYF. In DNA, the CDR3 is TGCGCCAGCAGCCAAGCCGCCCCGGGACTAGTAACTAGTACGCAGTATTTT.

V gene TRBV2 combines with J gene TRBJ2-7; TRBD1 matches at 7 bases. The J segment lost 6 bases and the V segment lost 3 bases, leaving 8 bases of the junction unmatched. The germline gives CDR1 SNHLY, CDR2 FYNNEI. The CDR3 is 14 residues long. Here the CDR3 DNA reads TGTGCCAGCAGTGATCCCCCGACAGGGCGCGAGCAGTACTTC. Residues: CASSDPPTGREQYF. Together with reference TRBV2 and TRBJ2-7, the CDR3 gives the full variable domain: EPEVTQTPSHQVTQMGQEVILRCVPISNHLYFYWYRQILGQKVEFLVSFYNNEISEKSEIFDDQFSVERPDGSNFTLKIRSTKLEDSAMYFCASSDPPTGREQYFGPGTRLTVT.

This chain joins TRBV28 and TRBJ2-5; 7 bases match TRBD2. Germline CDR1 reads MDHEN; CDR2 reads SYDVKM. V shed 1 base and J 0 bases; nucleotides not matched to a gene: 5. The CDR3 has 16 amino acids. Here the CDR3 reads CASSLSGEGYQETQYF. The CDR3 coding sequence is TGTGCCAGCAGTTTATCGGGGGAGGGATACCAAGAGACCCAGTACTTC.

The gene calls are TRBV28 and TRBJ1-1; 7 bases map to TRBD1. Germline V gives CDR1 MDHEN, CDR2 SYDVKM. The CDR3 contains 15 residues. V was clipped by 2 bases and J by 2 bases; unmatched bases: 5. The CDR3 reads CASSLTGQYNTEAFF. CDR3 coding DNA: TGTGCCAGCAGTTTAACGGGACAGTATAACACTGAAGCTTTCTTT.